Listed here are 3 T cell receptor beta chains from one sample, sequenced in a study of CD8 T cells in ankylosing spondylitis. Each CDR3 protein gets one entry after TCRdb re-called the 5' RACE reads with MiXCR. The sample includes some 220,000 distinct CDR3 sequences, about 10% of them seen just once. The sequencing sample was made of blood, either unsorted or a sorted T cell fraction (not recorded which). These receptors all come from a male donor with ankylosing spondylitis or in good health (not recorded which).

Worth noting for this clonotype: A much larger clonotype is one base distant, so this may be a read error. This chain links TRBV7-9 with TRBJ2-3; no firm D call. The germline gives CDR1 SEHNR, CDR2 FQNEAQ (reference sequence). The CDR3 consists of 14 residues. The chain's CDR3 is CTSSFPGIRDTQYF. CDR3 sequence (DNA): TGTACCAGCAGCTTCCCCGGAATCAGGGATACGCAGTATTTT.

The CDR3: CASSYSTGINYGYTF. The CDR3 coding sequence is TGTGCCAGCAGTTACTCGACAGGGATTAACTATGGCTACACCTTC. The chain couples TRBV6-5 to TRBJ1-2; TRBD1 matches at 7 bases. This CDR3 region has 15 residues. Trimming took 0 bases from V and 1 from J; bases not matched to a gene: 2. Germline CDR1 is MNHEY and CDR2 is SVGAGI.

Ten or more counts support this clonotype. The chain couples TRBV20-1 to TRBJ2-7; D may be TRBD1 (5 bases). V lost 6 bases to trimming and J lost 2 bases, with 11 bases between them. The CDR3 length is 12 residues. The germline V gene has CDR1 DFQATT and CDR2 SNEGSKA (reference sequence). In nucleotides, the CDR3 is TGCAGTGCGATGGGCAGGGCCTACGAGCAGTACTTC. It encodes CSAMGRAYEQYF.